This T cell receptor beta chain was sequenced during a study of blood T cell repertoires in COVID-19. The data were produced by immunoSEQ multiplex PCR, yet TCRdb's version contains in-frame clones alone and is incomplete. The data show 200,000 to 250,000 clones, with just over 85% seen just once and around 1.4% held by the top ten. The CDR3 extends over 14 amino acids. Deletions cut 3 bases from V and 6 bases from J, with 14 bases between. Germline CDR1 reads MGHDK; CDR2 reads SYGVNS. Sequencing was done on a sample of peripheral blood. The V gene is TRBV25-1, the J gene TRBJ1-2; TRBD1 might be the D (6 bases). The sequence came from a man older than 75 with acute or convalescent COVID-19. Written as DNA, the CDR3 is TGTGCCAGCAGTGATTCAGGGGAAATACATGGCTACACCTTC. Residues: CASSDSGEIHGYTF.